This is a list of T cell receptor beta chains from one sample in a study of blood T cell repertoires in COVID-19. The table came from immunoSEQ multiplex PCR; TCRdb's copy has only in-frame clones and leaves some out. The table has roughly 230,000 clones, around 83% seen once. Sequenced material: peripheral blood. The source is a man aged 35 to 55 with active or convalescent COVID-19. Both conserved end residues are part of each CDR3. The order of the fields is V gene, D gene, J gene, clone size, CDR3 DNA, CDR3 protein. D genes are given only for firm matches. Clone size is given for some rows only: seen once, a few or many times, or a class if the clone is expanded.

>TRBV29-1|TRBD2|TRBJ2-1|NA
TGCAGCGTTGGCGCCAGGACTAGCTCATACAATGAGCAGTTCTTC
CSVGARTSSYNEQFF
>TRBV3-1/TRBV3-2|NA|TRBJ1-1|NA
TGTGCCAGCAGCCAAGATGGGCTCACGAACACTGAAGCTTTCTTT
CASSQDGLTNTEAFF
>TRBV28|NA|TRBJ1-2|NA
TGTGCCAGCAGTGAGCAGGGGCGCGGCTACACCTTC
CASSEQGRGYTF
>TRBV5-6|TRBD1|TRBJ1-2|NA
TGTGCCAGCAGCCTATATGACAGGGAAAGGGAAGGCTACACCTTC
CASSLYDREREGYTF
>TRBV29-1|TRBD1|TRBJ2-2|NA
TGCAGCGTGGACGGACAGGGGGGGACCGGGGAGCTGTTTTTT
CSVDGQGGTGELFF
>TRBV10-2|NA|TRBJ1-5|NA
TGCGCCAGCACTTCCCTGAGCGGGCAGCCCCAGCATTTT
CASTSLSGQPQHF
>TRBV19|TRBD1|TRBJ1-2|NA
TGTGCCAGTACCCCGCAGGGGGAAAGGTATGGCTACACCTTC
CASTPQGERYGYTF
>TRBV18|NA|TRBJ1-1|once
TGTGCCAGCTCACCAACGGGGAACGGTCGGAACACTGAAGCTTTCTTT
CASSPTGNGRNTEAFF
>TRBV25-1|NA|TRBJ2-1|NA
TGTGCCAGCACCACTACTGAAGAGTACAATGAGCAGTTCTTC
CASTTTEEYNEQFF
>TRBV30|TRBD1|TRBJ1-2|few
TGTGCCTGGCTCAGGACAGGAAGGCTACTATGGGGCTACACCTTC
CAWLRTGRLLWGYTF
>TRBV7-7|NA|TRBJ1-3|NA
TGTGCTAGCAGCTTAGCGCCGGGGTCTGGAAACACCATATATTTT
CASSLAPGSGNTIYF
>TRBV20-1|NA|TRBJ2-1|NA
TGCAGTGCAGGGGTCAATGAGCAGTTCTTC
CSAGVNEQFF
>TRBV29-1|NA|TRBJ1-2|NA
TGCAGCGTTGAGGTGCGTGTCGGGGGGCGCCTTGGATATGGCTACACCTTC
CSVEVRVGGRLGYGYTF
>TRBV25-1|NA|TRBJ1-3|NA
TGTGCCAGCAGTGAATGGGGGGGGGCGCCCGCAAATAACACCATATATTTT
CASSEWGGAPANNTIYF
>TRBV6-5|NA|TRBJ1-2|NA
TGTGCCAGCAGTTACCTAACAGGTGACTATGGCTACACCTTC
CASSYLTGDYGYTF